The clone carrying this T cell receptor (beta chain) was seen only a few times. Antigen specificity is unknown. The lymph nodes were axillary draining lymph nodes from breast cancer patients. TCRdb called the multiplex PCR reads again in MiXCR, with one record for every CDR3 protein. Here the sample spans under 300,000 distinct CDR3 sequences, less than 40% being singletons. The CDR3 has 12 amino acids. Germline CDR1 reads SQVTM; CDR2 reads ANQGSEA. V was pared by 4 bases and J by 4 bases, with 10 bases between. This sample stems from a study of breast tumors, draining lymph nodes, adjacent tissues. The study, taken as a whole, reports: Tumor and nontumor repertoires were significantly more similar in luminal-like than in basal-like breast cancer. That most tumor T cells come from lymph nodes remained unproven. The data were judged consistent with most tumor T cells coming from lymph node and expanding in tumor. Compared with lymph nodes, tumors were less diverse; compared with nontumor tissue, more.

The receptor comes from a female donor with breast cancer. Some clones in this sample may be carry-over from other donors' samples. The chain uses TRBV29-1 and TRBJ1-1; D gene uncertain. The sample was axillary lymph node tissue. The CDR3, as DNA: TGCAGCGTTGCCCGGGCGAGCACTGAAGCTTTCTTT. Translated, it gives CSVARASTEAFF.